The present TCR beta chain was sequenced within a study of T cell responses to AZD1222 COVID-19 vaccine. Trimming took 4 bases from V and 7 from J, leaving 13 bases between them. CDR3 length: 13 residues. Study results and limitations: In all cases, repertoires were sampled only after the peak T cell response. Among those given AZD1222, only six were seropositive at baseline.

Generated by immunoSEQ multiplex PCR, the TCRdb table keeps only in-frame clones and is missing some. The table has roughly 120,000 clones, around 94% seen once. On this clone: The antigen remains unidentified.

The sample here was peripheral blood, taken on day 0 of AZD1222 vaccination. The sequence came from an adult in good health. V and J are TRBV12-3 or TRBV12-4 and TRBJ1-1; D unresolved. CDR3 region: CASSSAGWREAFF. The CDR3 DNA reads as TGTGCCAGCAGTTCCGCGGGGTGGCGTGAAGCTTTCTTT.